The T cell receptor (beta chain) under discussion was sequenced for a study of PD-L1 blockade in urothelial cancer (dated by TCRdb to 2016 to 2017). Background for the entire study: Therapy was started in about 2014 for all patients, and atezolizumab 1,200 mg was administered intravenously every 3 weeks. About 90% of the 29 patients were males with bladder-origin urothelial cancer, and about 65% of the roughly 30 reported a prior smoking history. An ECOG performance status of 0 or 1 was recorded for the patients, and 0 to 3 prior chemotherapy regimens had been received by the patients. Blood samples were analyzed 3 weeks after the start of treatment (second dose) and 6 weeks after the start of treatment. A median of 141,255 T cells and fewer than 85,000 unique TCRs was obtained from blood samples, and a median clonality of approximately 0.08 was observed. Somatic, immune and clinical correlates of response to PD-L1 blockade with atezolizumab in urothelial cancer were the focus of an exploratory multi-omic analysis. TCR sequencing covered pretreatment tumor samples and matched, serially collected peripheral blood taken before and after atezolizumab treatment. Progression-free survival longer than 6 months counted as durable clinical benefit, and TCR features were additionally tested against both progression-free and overall survival. In the same patients, pretreatment tumors underwent whole exome sequencing and RNA sequencing in addition to TCR sequencing. Durable clinical benefit was achieved by nine patients and was not achieved by 20 patients. Pretreatment blood TCR-seq was available for about 28 patients, at least one posttreatment blood collection was obtained for about 24 patients, and tumor TCR-seq was available for about 24 patients. The research as a whole found: Small sample size (n of about 29) and many exploratory analyses mean the results are intended to be hypothesis-generating. Patients with durable benefit showed greater expansion of tumor-associated TCR clones in peripheral blood 3 weeks after starting treatment (n ≈ 23, p = 0.022). Improved progression-free and overall survival was associated with having pretreatment peripheral blood TCR clonality below the median.

The CDR3 measures 15 amino acids from cysteine to phenylalanine. CDR3 DNA only is kept here, 45 bases in frame from base 1. CDR1 SGDLS and CDR2 YYNGEE were looked up in the germline V gene. V and J are truncated by 3 bases and 3 bases respectively, leaving an intervening sequence of 13 bases. To estimate absolute template abundance from read counts, synthetic TCR analog templates were spiked into each PCR. The immunoSEQ assay used bias-controlled V and J gene primers to amplify TCRbeta CDR3 regions from genomic DNA. Sequencing of rearranged TCRbeta segments was done at approximately 20X coverage. On the authors' methods: Clustering was used to correct sequencing errors, and CDR3s were annotated against IMGT so that V, D and J genes could be assigned. Out-of-frame and stop-codon sequences were excluded, and only productive TCRbeta rearrangements were used in downstream analyses. Clonality was computed as one minus Shannon entropy normalized by the log of the number of unique productive sequences. Fisher's exact test with Benjamini-Hochberg correction, at a threshold of adjusted p below 0.01, was used to find clones that differed between time points or between blood and tumor. TCRdb mirrors the immuneACCESS table, restricted to in-frame sequences. Some clones are absent from its copies; in checked studies, under half trace to an unresolved V gene, and the reason for the others is unknown. The V and J calls and clone size come from that table; D and trimming were worked out from the DNA. Counted in this sample were about 52,000 clones; about three quarters of them appeared once. Of the sample, approximately 3.7% falls within the top ten clones.

The intended sense of this specimen's time point label: pretreatment peripheral blood. The cohort included 25 to 30 patients with locally advanced or metastatic urothelial carcinoma who were treated at Memorial Sloan Kettering on a trial protocol. Peripheral blood mononuclear cells were collected from each patient pretreatment and during treatment, giving between 1 and 8 total time points per patient. The Qiagen DNeasy Blood extraction kit was used to purify genomic DNA from total PBMCs and from tumor samples. PBMCs were collected pretreatment and during treatment and were isolated and stored as previously described. Worth noting for this clone: Its specific antigen is unknown. Per-base qualities were not stored, and no clone one base away is much larger.

The sequence is built from TRBV9 and TRBJ1-5; a tentative D call is TRBD1 (5 bases match). The sequence was collected from a man between 65 and 85 years old with urothelial cancer. Sequencing used PBMCs, obtained around atezolizumab (anti-PD-L1) treatment. CDR3 reads: CASSEGAGYNQPQHF. Here is the DNA: TGTGCCAGCAGCGAAGGGGCAGGATACAATCAGCCCCAGCATTTT.